This T cell receptor beta chain was obtained from a study of blood T cell repertoires in COVID-19 (TCRdb year 2020). Notes on the research overall: Samples covering the acute and convalescent phases of COVID-19 were provided by collaborators in the United States, Italy and Spain. HLA class I and class II types, where available, came from metadata supplied by the sample provider rather than from assay-based typing. A freely available public database, intended as a resource for researchers studying the immune response to SARS-CoV-2, is where the repertoires were released. The material from the prospective study consisted of cDNA or gDNA derived from T cells, B-cell-depleted T cells, or PBMCs. The dataset comprised deeply sampled blood TCRbeta repertoires from subjects exposed to, actively infected with, or recovered from COVID-19. Sample metadata almost always included a de-identified subject ID, COVID-19 status, age in years and sex. Samples were obtained from the ongoing ImmuneRACE study (first 160 participants) and from about 1,300 subjects provided by 6 global collaborators. General study outcomes and caveats: Clinical and demographic metadata were provided uncurated, with the amount varying by source and participant.

CDR1 is given as MDHEN and CDR2 as SYDVKM, both from the germline V gene. V is pruned by 6 bases and J by 10 bases, leaving 9 bases of the junction without a gene match. Including the terminal cysteine and phenylalanine, the CDR3 comprises 13 residues. Only CDR3 DNA remains: 39 bases, in frame from the first base. Compared with the rest of its sample, this clone is medium-sized (0.01 to 0.1%). Its antigen remains undetermined. Within one base of it there is no much larger clone, and no base qualities were kept. TCRbeta CDR3 regions were amplified from genomic DNA by means of the immunoSEQ Assay, a bias-controlled multiplex PCR. From the authors' description of their analysis: Nucleated cell counts per sample were estimated from amplification of reference gene primers within the assay. To quantify the absolute abundance of each unique TCRbeta CDR3 rearrangement, sequence reads were collapsed and filtered. For each sample, productive Simpson clonality was calculated as the square root of Simpson's diversity index over productive rearrangements. TCRdb provides this immuneACCESS table in a form limited to in-frame rearrangements. Some clones are lacking; in checked studies, under half of them reflect an unresolved V gene, and why the rest are absent is not known. The V and J calls and the clone size are those of that table, but D and trimming were determined from the DNA. The sample includes around 58,000 clones, with approximately 87% observed a single time. Roughly 5.2% of the sample is taken by the ten largest.

Each collaborating institution followed its own protocols to collect whole blood in K2EDTA tubes. For TCRbeta analysis, collaborators shipped samples as frozen whole blood, isolated PBMCs, or DNA extracted from either of those sample types. The chain couples TRBV28 to TRBJ1-1; 9 bases in the junction line up with TRBD1. The material sequenced was peripheral blood. The receptor's source is a human donor in a cohort sampled during active COVID-19. In nucleotide form, the sequence is TGTGCCAGCAGCCGGGCCGTGGGACAGGGAGCTTTCTTT. It specifies CASSRAVGQGAFF.